This T cell receptor (beta chain) was found in a study of shared clonotypes between healthy human individuals. On the study more broadly: Donor ages ranged 18 to 49 years: a couple of women, a few men. Findings of the study overall: Sampling covered nothing but blood. Tissue TCR repertoires likely differ from those found in blood. An expected dependence of interdonor clonotype sharing on sequencing depth was noted.

The table came from immunoSEQ multiplex PCR; TCRdb's copy has only in-frame clones and leaves some out. The sample lists about 1.5 million clones; roughly 96% were seen once. Germline V gene sequence: CDR1 MDHEN, CDR2 SYDVKM. The CDR3 length is 16 residues. The V segment lost 7 bases and the J segment 0 bases; nucleotides outside the gene matches: 9. This clone was detected only once. Its antigen is unidentified. The material sequenced was naive CD4+ T cells sorted from blood. Sample subset: CD45RA+ positively selected. The chain has TRBV28 and TRBJ2-3; 8 bases align to TRBD1. This clonotype was obtained from a man aged 30 to 45 in good health. The CDR3 reads CASTLQGAGSTDTQYF. In DNA form, the CDR3 reads TGTGCCAGCACCCTCCAGGGGGCGGGTAGCACAGATACGCAGTATTTT.